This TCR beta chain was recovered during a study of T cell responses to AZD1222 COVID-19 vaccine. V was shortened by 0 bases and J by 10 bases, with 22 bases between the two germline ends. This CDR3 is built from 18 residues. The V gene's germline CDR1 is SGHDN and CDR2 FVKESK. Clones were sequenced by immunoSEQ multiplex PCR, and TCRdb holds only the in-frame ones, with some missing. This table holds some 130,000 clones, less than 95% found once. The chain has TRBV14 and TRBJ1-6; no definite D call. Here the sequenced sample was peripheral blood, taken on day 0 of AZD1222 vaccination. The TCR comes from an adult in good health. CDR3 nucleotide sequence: TGTGCCAGCAGCCAAGATCTGCCCTCATTCCACCCCGACTCACCCCTCCACTTT. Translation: CASSQDLPSFHPDSPLHF.